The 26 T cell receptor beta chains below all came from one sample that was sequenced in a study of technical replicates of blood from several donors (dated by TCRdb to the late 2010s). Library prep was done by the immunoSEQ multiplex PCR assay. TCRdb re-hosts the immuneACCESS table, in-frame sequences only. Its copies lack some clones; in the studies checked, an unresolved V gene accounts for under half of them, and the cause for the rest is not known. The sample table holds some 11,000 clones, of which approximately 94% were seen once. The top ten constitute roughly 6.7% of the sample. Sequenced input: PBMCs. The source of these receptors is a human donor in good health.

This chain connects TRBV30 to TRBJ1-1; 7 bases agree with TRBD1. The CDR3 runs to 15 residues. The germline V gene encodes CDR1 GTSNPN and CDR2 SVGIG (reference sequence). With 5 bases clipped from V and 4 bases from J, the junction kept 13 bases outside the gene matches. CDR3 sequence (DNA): TGTGCCTGGCGCCTTCCGGCACAGGGGTCCACTGAAGCTTTCTTT. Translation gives CAWRLPAQGSTEAFF.

CDR3 sequence (DNA): TGTGCCAGCAGCTTGTTCCCCGCTAGCGCGGTTTCGGGCTCGGAGACCCAGTACTTC. This codes for CASSLFPASAVSGSETQYF. The V and J genes are TRBV11-1 and TRBJ2-5; weak D call: TRBD2 (6 bases). Germline V gives CDR1 SGHAT, CDR2 FQDESV (reference sequence). V was shortened by 3 bases and J by 5 bases, with 28 bases between the two germline ends. The CDR3 covers 19 residues.

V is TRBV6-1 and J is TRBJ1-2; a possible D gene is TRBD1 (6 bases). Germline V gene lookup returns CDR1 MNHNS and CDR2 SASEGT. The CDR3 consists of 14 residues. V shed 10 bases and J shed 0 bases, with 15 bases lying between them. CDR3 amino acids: CAIALGTSNYGYTF. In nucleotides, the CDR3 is TGTGCCATTGCTCTTGGGACATCTAACTATGGCTACACCTTC.

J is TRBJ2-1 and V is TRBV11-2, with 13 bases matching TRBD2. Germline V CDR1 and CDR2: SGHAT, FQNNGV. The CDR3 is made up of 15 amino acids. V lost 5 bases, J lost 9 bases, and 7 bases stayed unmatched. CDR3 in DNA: TGTGCCAGCAGCCTGGGACTAGCGGGACTGACTGAGCAGTTCTTC. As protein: CASSLGLAGLTEQFF.

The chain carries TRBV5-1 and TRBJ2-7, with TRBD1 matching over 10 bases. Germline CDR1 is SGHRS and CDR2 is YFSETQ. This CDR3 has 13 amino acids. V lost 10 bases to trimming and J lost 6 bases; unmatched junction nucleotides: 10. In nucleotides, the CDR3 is TGCGCCGGAGGGGAGGGGACAGGGGTCGAGCAGTACTTC. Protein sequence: CAGGEGTGVEQYF.

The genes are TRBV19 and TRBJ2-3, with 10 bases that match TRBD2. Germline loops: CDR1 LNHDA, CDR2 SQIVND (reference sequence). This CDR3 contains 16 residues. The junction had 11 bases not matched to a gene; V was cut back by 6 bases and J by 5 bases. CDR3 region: CASRDPSGRAGDTQYF. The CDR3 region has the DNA TGTGCCAGTAGAGACCCTAGCGGGAGAGCGGGAGATACGCAGTATTTT.

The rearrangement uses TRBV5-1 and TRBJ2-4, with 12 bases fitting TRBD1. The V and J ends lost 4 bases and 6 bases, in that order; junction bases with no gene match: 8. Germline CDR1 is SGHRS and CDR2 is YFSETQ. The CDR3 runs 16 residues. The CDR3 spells CASSPTGTGGVNIQYF. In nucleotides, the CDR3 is TGCGCCAGCAGCCCAACAGGGACAGGGGGCGTAAACATTCAGTACTTC.

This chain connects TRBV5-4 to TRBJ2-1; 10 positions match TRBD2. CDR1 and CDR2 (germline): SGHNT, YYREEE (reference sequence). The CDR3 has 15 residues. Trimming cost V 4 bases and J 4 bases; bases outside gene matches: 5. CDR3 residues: CASSPSGSTYNEQFF. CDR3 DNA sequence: TGTGCCAGCAGCCCTAGCGGGAGTACGTACAATGAGCAGTTCTTC.

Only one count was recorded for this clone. The CDR3, as DNA: TGTGCCAGCAGTATAAGACAGGGAAGAGAAAAACTGTTTTTT. Its protein product is CASSIRQGREKLFF. The V gene is TRBV28, the J gene TRBJ1-4, with 7 bases matching TRBD1. CDR1 and CDR2 from the germline V gene are MDHEN and SYDVKM. CDR3 size: 14 residues. The V gene end was trimmed by 5 bases and the J gene end by 8 bases; junction bases not matched to a gene: 8.

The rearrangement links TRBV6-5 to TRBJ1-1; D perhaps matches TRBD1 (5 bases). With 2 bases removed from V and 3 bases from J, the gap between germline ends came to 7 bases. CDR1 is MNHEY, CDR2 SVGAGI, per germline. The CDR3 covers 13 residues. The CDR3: CASSYGGYTEAFF. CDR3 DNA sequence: TGTGCCAGCAGTTACGGGGGGTACACTGAAGCTTTCTTT.

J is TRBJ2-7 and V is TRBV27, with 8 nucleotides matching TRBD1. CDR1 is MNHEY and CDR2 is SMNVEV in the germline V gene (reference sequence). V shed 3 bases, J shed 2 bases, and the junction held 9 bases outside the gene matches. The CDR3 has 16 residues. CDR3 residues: CASSLKGQGPTYEQYF. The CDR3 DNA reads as TGTGCCAGCAGTTTGAAAGGACAGGGCCCCACCTACGAGCAGTACTTC.

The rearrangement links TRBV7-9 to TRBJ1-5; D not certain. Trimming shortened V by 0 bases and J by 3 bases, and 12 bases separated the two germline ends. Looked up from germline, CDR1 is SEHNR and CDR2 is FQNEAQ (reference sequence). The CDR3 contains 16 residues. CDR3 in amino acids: CASSLATGINNQPQHF. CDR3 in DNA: TGTGCCAGCAGCTTAGCAACGGGAATTAACAATCAGCCCCAGCATTTT.

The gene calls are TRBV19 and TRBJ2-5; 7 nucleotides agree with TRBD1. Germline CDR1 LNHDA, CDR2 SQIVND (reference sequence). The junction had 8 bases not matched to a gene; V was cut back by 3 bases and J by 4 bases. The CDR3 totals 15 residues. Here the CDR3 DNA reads TGTGCCAGTAGTATGTTCGGACAGGCCCCAGAGACCCAGTACTTC. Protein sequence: CASSMFGQAPETQYF.

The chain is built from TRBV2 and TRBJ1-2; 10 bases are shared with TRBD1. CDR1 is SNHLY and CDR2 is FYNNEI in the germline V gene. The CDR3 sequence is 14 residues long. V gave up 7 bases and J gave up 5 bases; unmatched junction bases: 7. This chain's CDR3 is CASKGTGARYGYTF. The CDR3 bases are TGTGCCAGCAAGGGGACAGGGGCCAGGTATGGCTACACCTTC.

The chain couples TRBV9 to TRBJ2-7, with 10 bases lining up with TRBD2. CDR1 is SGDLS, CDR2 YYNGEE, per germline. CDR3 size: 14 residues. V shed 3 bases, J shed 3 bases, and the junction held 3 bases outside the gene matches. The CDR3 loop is CASSERTSGYEQYF. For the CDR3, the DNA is TGTGCCAGCAGCGAAAGGACTAGCGGCTACGAGCAGTACTTC. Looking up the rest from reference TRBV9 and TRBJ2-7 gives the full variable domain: DSGVTQTPKHLITATGQRVTLRCSPRSGDLSVYWYQQSLDQGLQFLIQYYNGEERAKGNILERFSAQQFPDLHSELNLSSLELGDSALYFCASSERTSGYEQYFGPGTRLTVT.

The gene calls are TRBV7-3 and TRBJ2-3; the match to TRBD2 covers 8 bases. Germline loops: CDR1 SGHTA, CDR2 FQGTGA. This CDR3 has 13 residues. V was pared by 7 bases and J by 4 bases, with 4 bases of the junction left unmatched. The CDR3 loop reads CASKAGAADTQYF. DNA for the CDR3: TGTGCCAGCAAAGCGGGAGCGGCAGATACGCAGTATTTT.

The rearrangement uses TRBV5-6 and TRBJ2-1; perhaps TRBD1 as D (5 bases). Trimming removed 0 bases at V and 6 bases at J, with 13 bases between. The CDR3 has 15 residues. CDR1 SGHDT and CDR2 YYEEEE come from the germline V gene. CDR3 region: CASSLGWGKINEQFF. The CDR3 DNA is TGTGCCAGCAGCTTGGGCTGGGGCAAAATCAATGAGCAGTTCTTC.

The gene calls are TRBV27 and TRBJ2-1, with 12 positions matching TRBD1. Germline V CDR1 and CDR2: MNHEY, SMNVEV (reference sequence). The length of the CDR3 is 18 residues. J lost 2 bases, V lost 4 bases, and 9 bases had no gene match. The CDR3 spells CASSSRDRGRGTYNEQFF. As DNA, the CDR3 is TGTGCCAGCAGTTCGCGGGACAGGGGGCGCGGGACCTACAATGAGCAGTTCTTC.

CDR3 DNA sequence: TGTGCCAGCAGAGCCGTCACCGGGGAGCTGTTTTTT. This translates into CASRAVTGELFF. The chain joins TRBV7-9 to TRBJ2-2; D gene uncertain. CDR3 size: 12 residues. Trimming removed 6 bases at V and 4 bases at J, with 6 bases between. Germline values: CDR1 SEHNR, CDR2 FQNEAQ (reference sequence). Variable domain in full (rest from reference TRBV7-9 and TRBJ2-2): DTGVSQNPRHKITKRGQNVTFRCDPISEHNRLYWYRQTLGQGPEFLTYFQNEAQLEKSRLLSDRFSAERPKGSFSTLEIQRTEQGDSAMYLCASRAVTGELFFGEGSRLTVL.

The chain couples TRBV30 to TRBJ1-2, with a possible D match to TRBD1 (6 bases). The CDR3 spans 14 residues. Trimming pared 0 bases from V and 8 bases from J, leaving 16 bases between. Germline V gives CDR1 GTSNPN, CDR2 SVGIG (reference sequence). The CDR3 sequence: CAWSVGWAGEGYTF. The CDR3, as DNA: TGTGCCTGGAGTGTAGGTTGGGCAGGGGAGGGCTACACCTTC. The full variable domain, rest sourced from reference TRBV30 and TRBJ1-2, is SQTIHQWPATLVQPVGSPLSLECTVEGTSNPNLYWYRQAAGRGLQLLFYSVGIGQISSEVPQNLSASRPQDRQFILSSKKLLLSDSGFYLCAWSVGWAGEGYTFGSGTRLTVV.

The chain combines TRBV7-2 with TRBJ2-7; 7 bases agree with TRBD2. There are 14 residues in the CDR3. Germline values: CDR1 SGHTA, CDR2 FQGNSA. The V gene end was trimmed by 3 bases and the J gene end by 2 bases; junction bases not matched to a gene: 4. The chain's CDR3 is CASSLGGRTYEQYF. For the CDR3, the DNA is TGTGCCAGCAGCTTGGGCGGGAGAACCTACGAGCAGTACTTC.

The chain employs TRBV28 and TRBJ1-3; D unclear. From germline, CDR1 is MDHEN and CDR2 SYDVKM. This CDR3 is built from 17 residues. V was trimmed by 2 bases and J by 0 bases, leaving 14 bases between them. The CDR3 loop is CASSLALLVSSGNTIYF. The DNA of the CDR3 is TGTGCCAGCAGTTTAGCCCTGCTCGTTAGCTCTGGAAACACCATATATTTT.

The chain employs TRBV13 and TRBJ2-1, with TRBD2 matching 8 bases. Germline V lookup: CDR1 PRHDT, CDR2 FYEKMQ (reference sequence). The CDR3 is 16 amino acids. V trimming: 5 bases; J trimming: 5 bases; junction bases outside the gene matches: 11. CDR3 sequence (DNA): TGTGCCAGCAGCCCCGGCGGGGGGAGGGCCAACAATGAGCAGTTCTTC. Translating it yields CASSPGGGRANNEQFF.

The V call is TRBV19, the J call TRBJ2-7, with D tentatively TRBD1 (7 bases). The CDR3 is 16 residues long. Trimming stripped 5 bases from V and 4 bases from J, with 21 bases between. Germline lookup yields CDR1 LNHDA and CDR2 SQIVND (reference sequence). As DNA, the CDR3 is TGTGCCAGTAGTGCTGGGGGCGGGACAGTTGGTTACGAGCAGTACTTC. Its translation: CASSAGGGTVGYEQYF. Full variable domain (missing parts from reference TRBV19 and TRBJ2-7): DGGITQSPKYLFRKEGQNVTLSCEQNLNHDAMYWYRQDPGQGLRLIYYSQIVNDFQKGDIAEGYSVSREKKESFPLTVTSAQKNPTAFYLCASSAGGGTVGYEQYFGPGTRLTVT.

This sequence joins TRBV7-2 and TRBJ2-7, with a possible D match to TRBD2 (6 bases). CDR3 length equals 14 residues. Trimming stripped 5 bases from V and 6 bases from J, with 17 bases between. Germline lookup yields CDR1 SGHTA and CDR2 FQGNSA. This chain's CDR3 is CASSLGRGGAEQYF. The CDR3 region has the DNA TGTGCCAGCAGCCTGGGCCGGGGAGGCGCCGAGCAGTACTTC.

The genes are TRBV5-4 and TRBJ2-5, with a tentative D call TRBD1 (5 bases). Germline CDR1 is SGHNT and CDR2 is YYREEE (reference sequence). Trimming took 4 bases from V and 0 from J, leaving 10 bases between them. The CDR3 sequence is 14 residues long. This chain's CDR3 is CASSPDSHQETQYF. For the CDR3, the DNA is TGTGCCAGCAGCCCCGACAGCCACCAAGAGACCCAGTACTTC.